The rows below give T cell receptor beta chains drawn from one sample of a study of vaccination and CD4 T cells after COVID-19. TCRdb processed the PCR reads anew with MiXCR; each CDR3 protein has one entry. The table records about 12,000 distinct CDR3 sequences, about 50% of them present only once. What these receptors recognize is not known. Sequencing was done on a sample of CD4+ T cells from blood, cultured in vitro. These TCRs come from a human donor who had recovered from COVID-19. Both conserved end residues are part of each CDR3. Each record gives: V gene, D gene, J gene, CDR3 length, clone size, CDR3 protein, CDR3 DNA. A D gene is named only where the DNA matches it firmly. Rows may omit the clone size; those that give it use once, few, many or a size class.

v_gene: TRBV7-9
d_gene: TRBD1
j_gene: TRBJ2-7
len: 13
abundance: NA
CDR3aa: CASSWTGEYEQYF
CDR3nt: TGTGCCAGCAGCTGGACAGGGGAGTACGAGCAGTACTTC

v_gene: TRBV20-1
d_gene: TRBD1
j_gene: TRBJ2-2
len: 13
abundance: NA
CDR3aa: CSARDRVTGELFF
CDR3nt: TGCAGTGCCCGGGACAGGGTCACCGGGGAGCTGTTTTTT

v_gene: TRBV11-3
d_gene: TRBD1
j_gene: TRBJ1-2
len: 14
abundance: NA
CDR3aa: CASSSGGAANGYTF
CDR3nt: TGTGCCAGCAGCTCAGGGGGGGCCGCGAATGGCTACACCTTC

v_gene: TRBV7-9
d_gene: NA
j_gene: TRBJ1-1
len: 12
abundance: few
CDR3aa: CASSSSNTEAFF
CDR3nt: TGTGCCAGCAGCTCAAGTAACACTGAAGCTTTCTTT

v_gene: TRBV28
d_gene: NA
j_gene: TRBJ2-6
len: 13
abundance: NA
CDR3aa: CASLRTGANVLTF
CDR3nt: TGTGCCAGCCTAAGGACTGGGGCCAACGTCCTGACTTTC

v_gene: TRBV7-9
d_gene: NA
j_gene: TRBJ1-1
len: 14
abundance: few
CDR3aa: CASSFQTVNTEAFF
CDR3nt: TGTGCCAGCAGCTTTCAGACGGTGAACACTGAAGCTTTCTTT

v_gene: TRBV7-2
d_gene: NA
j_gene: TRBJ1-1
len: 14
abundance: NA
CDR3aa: CASSTARVNTEAFF
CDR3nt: TGTGCCAGCAGCACCGCGAGGGTGAACACTGAAGCTTTCTTT

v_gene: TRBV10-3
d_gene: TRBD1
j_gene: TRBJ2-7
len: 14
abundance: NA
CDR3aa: CATLLDRGSYEQYF
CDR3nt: TGTGCCACCTTACTTGACAGGGGCTCCTACGAGCAGTACTTC

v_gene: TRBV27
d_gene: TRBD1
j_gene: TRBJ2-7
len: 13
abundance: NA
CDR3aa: CASSFYRGDEQCF
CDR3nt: TGTGCCAGCAGTTTTTACAGGGGAGACGAGCAGTGCTTC

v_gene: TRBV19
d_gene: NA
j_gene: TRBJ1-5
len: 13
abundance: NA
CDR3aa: CASSIGRDQPQHF
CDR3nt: TGTGCCAGTAGTATTGGAAGGGATCAGCCCCAGCATTTT

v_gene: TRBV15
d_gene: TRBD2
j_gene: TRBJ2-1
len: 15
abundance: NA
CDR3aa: CATSRASGTYNEQFF
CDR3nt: TGTGCCACCAGCAGGGCTAGCGGGACCTACAATGAGCAGTTCTTC

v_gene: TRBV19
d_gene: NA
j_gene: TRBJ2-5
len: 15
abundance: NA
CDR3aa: CASSGVSAGQETQYF
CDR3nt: TGTGCCAGTAGTGGGGTTTCTGCAGGGCAAGAGACCCAGTACTTC

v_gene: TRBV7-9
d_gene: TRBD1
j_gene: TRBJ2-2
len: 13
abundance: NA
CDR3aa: CASSPQGVGELFF
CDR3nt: TGTGCCAGCAGCCCACAGGGGGTCGGGGAGCTGTTTTTT